A selection of T cell receptor beta chains follows, all from one sample in a study of blood T cells in healthy people across ages. TCRdb independently ran MiXCR on the 5' RACE reads; one entry per CDR3 protein. The data contain fewer than 1,200,000 distinct CDR3 sequences, under 30% of them singletons. Separately, the same data were catalogued under a study of T cells of mothers and their children.

Sequencing was done on a sample of blood. These receptors were obtained from a girl aged 2-10 years in good health. CDR3s include the opening cysteine and the closing phenylalanine or tryptophan. D genes are given only for firm matches. Where a row states a size, it is once, few, many or the class of an expanded clone; other rows omit it.

size	V	J	D	DNA	CDR3
few	TRBV12-3/TRBV12-4	TRBJ2-5	-	TGTGCCAGCAGTTTAGCAGTCAGGGGTGGGATGGAGACCCAGTACTTC	CASSLAVRGGMETQYF
-	TRBV18	TRBJ2-5	TRBD2	TGTGCCAGCTCACCACTAGTAGCGGGAGATGAGACCCAGTACTTC	CASSPLVAGDETQYF
-	TRBV7-9	TRBJ2-1	-	TGTGCCGTCCGGGACGGCTCCTACTTC	CAVRDGSYF
few	TRBV20-1	TRBJ2-7	TRBD2	TGCAGTGCTAGATACGTATGGACTAGCGGCCACGAGCAGTACTTC	CSARYVWTSGHEQYF
few	TRBV2	TRBJ2-1	TRBD2	TGTGCCAGCGGGACTAGTTTCTTAGATGAGCAGTTCTTC	CASGTSFLDEQFF
-	TRBV7-2	TRBJ2-3	-	TGTGCCAGCAGCTTCTTTCTCGAGGGGAGAGATACGCAGTATTTT	CASSFFLEGRDTQYF
few	TRBV3-1	TRBJ2-3	-	TGTGCCAGCAGCCAAGATTCCCTTCAAATGCAGTATTTT	CASSQDSLQMQYF
few	TRBV4-1	TRBJ2-7	TRBD2	TGCGCCAGCAGCCAGCAGACTAGCGGCCTATACGAGCAGTACTTC	CASSQQTSGLYEQYF
-	TRBV20-1	TRBJ2-5	TRBD2	TGCAGTGCTGTCGGGACTACTCAAGAGACCCAGTACTTC	CSAVGTTQETQYF
-	TRBV10-3	TRBJ2-3	TRBD2	TGTGCCATTCTACGGACTAGCGGGAAGGATACGCAGTATTTT	CAILRTSGKDTQYF
few	TRBV7-9	TRBJ2-5	-	TGTGCCAGCAGCTTAGCTTTACTAGAGGAGACCCAGTACTTC	CASSLALLEETQYF
-	TRBV14	TRBJ2-1	-	TGTGCCAGCAGCCAAGACGGCGGGGTACTTTACAATGAGCAGTTCTTC	CASSQDGGVLYNEQFF
-	TRBV7-9	TRBJ2-3	TRBD2	TGTTCCAGCAGCTCCCTAGCGGGAGAACTTCTTGGCACAGATACGCAGTATTTT	CSSSSLAGELLGTDTQYF
-	TRBV20-1	TRBJ2-5	-	TGCAGTGCTAGAGATCTCACTCGAGAAGAGACCCAGTACTTC	CSARDLTREETQYF